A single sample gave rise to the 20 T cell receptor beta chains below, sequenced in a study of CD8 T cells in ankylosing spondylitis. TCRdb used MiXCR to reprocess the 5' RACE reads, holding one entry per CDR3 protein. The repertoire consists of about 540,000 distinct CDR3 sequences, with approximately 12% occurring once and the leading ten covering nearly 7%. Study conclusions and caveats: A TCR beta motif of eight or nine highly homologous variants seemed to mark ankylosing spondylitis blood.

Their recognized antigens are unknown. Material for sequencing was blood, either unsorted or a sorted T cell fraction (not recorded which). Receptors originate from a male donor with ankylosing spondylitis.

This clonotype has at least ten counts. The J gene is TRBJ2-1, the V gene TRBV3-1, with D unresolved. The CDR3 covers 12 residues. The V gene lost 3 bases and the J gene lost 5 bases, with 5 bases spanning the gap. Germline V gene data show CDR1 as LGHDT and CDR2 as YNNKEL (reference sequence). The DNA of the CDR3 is TGTGCCAGCAGCCATTTGAACAATGAGCAGTTCTTC. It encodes CASSHLNNEQFF.

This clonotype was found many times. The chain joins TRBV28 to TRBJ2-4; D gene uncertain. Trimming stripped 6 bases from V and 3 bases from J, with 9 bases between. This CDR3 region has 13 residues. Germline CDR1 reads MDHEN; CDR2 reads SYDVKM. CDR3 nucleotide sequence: TGTGCCAGCAGCTCCAGCGTCAAAAACATTCAGTACTTC. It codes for CASSSSVKNIQYF.

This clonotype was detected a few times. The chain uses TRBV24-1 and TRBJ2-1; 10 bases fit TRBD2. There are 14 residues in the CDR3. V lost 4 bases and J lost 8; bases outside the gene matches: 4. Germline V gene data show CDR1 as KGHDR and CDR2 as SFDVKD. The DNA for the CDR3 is TGTGCCACCAGTGACCTAGCGGGAGCCCATGAGCAGTTCTTC. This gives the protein CATSDLAGAHEQFF.

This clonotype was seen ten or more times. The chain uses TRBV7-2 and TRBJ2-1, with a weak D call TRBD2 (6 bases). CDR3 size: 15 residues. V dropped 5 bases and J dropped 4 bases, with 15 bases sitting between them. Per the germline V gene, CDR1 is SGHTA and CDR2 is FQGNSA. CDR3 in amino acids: CASSPTSSFYNEQFF. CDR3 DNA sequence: TGTGCCAGCAGCCCAACTAGCTCCTTTTACAATGAGCAGTTCTTC.

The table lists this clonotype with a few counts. The CDR3 DNA reads TGCAGTGCTAGACAAGGACTTACCATTAACTATGGCTACACCTTC. It codes for CSARQGLTINYGYTF. The genes are TRBV20-1 and TRBJ1-2; D gene ambiguous. Germline V gene lookup returns CDR1 DFQATT and CDR2 SNEGSKA (reference sequence). The V end lost 2 bases, the J end lost 1 base, and 14 bases lay between the germline ends. This CDR3 spans 15 amino acids.

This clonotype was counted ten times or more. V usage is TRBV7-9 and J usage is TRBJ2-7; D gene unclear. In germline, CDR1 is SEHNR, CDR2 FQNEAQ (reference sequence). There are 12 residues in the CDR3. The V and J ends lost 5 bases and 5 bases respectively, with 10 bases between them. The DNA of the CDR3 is TGTGCCAGCAGCCCTGTTAGGGACGAGCAGTACTTC. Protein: CASSPVRDEQYF.

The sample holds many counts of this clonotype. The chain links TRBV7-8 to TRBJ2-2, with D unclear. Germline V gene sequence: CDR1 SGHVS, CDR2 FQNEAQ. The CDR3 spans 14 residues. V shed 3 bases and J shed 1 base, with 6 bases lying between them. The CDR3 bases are TGTGCCAGCAGCTTTGACCGGAACACCGGGGAGCTGTTTTTT. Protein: CASSFDRNTGELFF.

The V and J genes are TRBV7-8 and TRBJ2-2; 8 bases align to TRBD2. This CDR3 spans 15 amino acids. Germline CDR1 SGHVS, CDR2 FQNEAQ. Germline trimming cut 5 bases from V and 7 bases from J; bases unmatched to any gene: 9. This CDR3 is CASSLRTSLDGELFF. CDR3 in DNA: TGTGCCAGCAGCCTCCGGACTAGCCTTGACGGGGAGCTGTTTTTT.

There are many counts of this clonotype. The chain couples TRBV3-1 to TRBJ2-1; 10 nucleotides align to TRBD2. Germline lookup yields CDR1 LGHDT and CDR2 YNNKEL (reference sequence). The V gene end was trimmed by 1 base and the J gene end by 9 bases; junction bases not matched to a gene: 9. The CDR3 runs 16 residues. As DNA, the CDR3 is TGTGCCAGCAGCCAAGGGACTCTAGCGGGAGTTACTGAGCAGTTCTTC. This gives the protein CASSQGTLAGVTEQFF.

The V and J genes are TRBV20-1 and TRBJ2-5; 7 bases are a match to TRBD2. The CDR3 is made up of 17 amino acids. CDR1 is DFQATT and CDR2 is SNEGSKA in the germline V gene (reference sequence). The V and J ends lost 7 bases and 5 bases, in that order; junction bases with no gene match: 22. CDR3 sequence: CSVQWSSGSVGLETQYF. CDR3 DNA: TGCAGTGTTCAGTGGAGTAGCGGGTCGGTGGGTCTGGAGACCCAGTACTTC.

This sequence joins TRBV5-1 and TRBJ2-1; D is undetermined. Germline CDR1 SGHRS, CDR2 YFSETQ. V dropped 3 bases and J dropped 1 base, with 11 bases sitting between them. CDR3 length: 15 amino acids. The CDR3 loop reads CASSSVSQSYNEQFF. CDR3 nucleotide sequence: TGCGCCAGCAGCTCCGTATCCCAATCCTACAATGAGCAGTTCTTC.

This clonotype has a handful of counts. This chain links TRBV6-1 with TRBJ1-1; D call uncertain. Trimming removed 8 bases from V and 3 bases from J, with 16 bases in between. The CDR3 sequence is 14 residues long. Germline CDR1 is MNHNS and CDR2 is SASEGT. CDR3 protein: CASRAWRLDTEAFF. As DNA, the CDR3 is TGTGCCAGCCGAGCCTGGAGGTTGGACACTGAAGCTTTCTTT.

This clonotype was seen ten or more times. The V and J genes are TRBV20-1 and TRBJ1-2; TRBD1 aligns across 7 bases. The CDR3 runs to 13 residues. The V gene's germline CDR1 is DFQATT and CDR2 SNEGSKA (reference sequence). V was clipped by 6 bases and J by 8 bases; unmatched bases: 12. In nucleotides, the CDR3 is TGCAGTGCAGAGGTCGGGCCGGACAGGGGCTACACCTTC. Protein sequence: CSAEVGPDRGYTF.

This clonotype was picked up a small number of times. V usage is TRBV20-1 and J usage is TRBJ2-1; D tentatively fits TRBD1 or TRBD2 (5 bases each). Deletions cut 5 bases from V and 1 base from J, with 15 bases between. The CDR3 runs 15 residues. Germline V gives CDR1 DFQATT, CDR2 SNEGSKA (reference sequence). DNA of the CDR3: TGCAGTGCTCCGCACCGGGACCTATCCTACAATGAGCAGTTCTTC. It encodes CSAPHRDLSYNEQFF.

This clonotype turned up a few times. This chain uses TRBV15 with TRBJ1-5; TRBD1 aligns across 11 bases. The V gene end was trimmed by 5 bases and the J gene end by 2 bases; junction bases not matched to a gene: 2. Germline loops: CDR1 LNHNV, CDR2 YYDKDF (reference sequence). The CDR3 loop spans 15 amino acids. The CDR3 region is CATSVGQGGNQPQHF. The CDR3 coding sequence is TGTGCCACCAGCGTGGGACAGGGGGGCAATCAGCCCCAGCATTTT.

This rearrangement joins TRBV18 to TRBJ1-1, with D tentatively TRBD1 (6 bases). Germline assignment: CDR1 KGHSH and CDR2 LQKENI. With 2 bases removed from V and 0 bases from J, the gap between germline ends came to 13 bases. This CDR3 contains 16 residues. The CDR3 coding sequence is TGTGCCAGCTCACCAAACAAACAGGGCCTGAACACTGAAGCTTTCTTT. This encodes CASSPNKQGLNTEAFF.

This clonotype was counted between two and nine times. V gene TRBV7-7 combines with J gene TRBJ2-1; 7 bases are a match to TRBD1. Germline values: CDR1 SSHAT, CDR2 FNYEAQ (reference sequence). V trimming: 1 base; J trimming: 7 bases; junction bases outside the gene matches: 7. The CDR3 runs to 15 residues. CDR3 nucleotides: TGTGCCAGCAGCTTAGGTCAGGGGGTGAGGAATGAGCAGTTCTTC. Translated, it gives CASSLGQGVRNEQFF.

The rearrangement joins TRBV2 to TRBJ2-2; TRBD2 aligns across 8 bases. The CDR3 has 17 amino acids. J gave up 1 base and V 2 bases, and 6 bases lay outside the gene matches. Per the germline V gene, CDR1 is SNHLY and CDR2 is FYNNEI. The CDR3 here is CASSETSGAVNTGELFF. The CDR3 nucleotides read TGTGCCAGCAGTGAAACTAGCGGAGCAGTGAACACCGGGGAGCTGTTTTTT. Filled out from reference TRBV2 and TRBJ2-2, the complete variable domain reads EPEVTQTPSHQVTQMGQEVILRCVPISNHLYFYWYRQILGQKVEFLVSFYNNEISEKSEIFDDQFSVERPDGSNFTLKIRSTKLEDSAMYFCASSETSGAVNTGELFFGEGSRLTVL.

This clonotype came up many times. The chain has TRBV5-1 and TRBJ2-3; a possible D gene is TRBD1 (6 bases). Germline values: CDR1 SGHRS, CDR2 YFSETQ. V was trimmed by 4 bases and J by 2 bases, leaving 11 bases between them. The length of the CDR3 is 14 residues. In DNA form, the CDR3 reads TGCGCCAGCAGCAGGGACACTCACACAGATACGCAGTATTTT. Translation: CASSRDTHTDTQYF.

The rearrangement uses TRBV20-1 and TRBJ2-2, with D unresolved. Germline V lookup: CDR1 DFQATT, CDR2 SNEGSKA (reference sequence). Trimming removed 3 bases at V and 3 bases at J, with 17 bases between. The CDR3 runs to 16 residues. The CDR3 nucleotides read TGCAGTGCTAGGCCGGACGAAGCGTATCACACCGGGGAGCTGTTTTTT. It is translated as CSARPDEAYHTGELFF.